Included here is one T cell receptor beta chain sequence, with context. No cognate antigen has been identified for it. Base-call qualities are not available, and no considerably larger clone is one nucleotide away. The germline V gene provides CDR1 SGHAT and CDR2 FQNNGV. The CDR3 goes from the cysteine to the phenylalanine over 17 residues. This entry keeps only the CDR3 DNA: 51 bases, framed from base 1. The germline V end is reduced by 3 bases and the J end by 9 bases; junction bases left unmatched: 14. Each collaborating institution followed its own protocols to collect whole blood in K2EDTA tubes. For TCRbeta analysis, collaborator samples were shipped as frozen whole blood, as isolated PBMCs, or as DNA extracted from either sample type. These data are taken from a study of blood T cell repertoires in COVID-19 (TCRdb year 2020). About the investigation overall: The collaborator samples originated in the United States, Italy and Spain and spanned the acute and convalescent phases of COVID-19. The material from the prospective study consisted of cDNA or gDNA derived from T cells, B-cell-depleted T cells, or PBMCs. The dataset comprised deeply sampled blood TCRbeta repertoires from subjects exposed to, actively infected with, or recovered from COVID-19. The repertoires were released in a freely available public database meant as a resource for research on the immune response to SARS-CoV-2. Samples came from the ongoing ImmuneRACE study (first 160 participants) plus 1,254 subjects from 6 global collaborators. Sample metadata almost always included a de-identified subject ID, COVID-19 status, age in years and sex. Where available, HLA class I and class II types were obtained from metadata supplied by the sample provider rather than from assay-based typing. Paper-wide results and their limitations: The amount of clinical and demographic metadata varied by source and participant and was provided uncurated.

The immunoSEQ Assay, a bias-controlled multiplex PCR, was used to amplify TCRbeta CDR3 regions from genomic DNA. The published analysis was carried out like this. Within the assay, amplification of reference gene primers was used to estimate how many nucleated cells each sample contained. To quantify the absolute abundance of each unique TCRbeta CDR3 rearrangement, sequence reads were collapsed and filtered. For each sample, productive Simpson clonality was calculated as the square root of Simpson's diversity index over productive rearrangements. The clones in this table, taken by TCRdb from immuneACCESS, are in-frame only. Not every clone is retained; where verified, under half of the shortfall comes from an unresolved V gene, and the cause of the rest is unknown. V and J calls and clone size come straight from that table; D and trimming were deduced from the DNA. This sample is represented by approximately 260,000 clones; just under 90% of them were singletons. Of the sample, around 3.5% is held by the ten largest clones.

This sequence was found in a woman between 40 and 50 years old with acute or convalescent COVID-19. Material: peripheral blood. The chain is assembled from TRBV11-2 and TRBJ1-6, with 7 bases matching TRBD1. In nucleotides, the sequence is TGTGCCAGCAGCTTCTGGGACAGAGGGGGGATAATTTCACCCCTCCACTTT. Its protein is CASSFWDRGGIISPLHF.